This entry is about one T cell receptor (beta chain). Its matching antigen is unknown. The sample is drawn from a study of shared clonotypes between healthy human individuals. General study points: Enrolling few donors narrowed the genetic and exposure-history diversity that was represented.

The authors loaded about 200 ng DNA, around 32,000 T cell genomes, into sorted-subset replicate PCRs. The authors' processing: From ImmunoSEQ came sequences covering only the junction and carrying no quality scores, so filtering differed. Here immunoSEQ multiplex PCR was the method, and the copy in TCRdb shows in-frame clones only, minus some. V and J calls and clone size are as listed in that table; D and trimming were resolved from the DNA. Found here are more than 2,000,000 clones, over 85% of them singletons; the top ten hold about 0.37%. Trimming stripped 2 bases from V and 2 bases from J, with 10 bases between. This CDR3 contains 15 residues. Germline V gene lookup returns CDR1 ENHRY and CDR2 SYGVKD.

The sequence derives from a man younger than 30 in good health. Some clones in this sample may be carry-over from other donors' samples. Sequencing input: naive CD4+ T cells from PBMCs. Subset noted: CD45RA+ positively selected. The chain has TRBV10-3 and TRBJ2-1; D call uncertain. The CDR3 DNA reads TGTGCCATCAGTGAGCAGCCTTCCCCCTACAATGAGCAGTTCTTC. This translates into CAISEQPSPYNEQFF.